This T cell receptor beta chain was sequenced during a study of Ad26.COV2.S vaccination and SARS-CoV-2 variants. Background on the study: Recipients of Ad26.COV2.S got it intramuscularly, once or twice 56 days apart.

Generated by immunoSEQ multiplex PCR, the TCRdb table keeps only in-frame clones and is missing some. The sample yields around 250,000 clones, approximately 90% seen once. A remark on this clone: Its target is unknown.

Treatment described: about 20 received Ad26.COV2.S at low or high dose, single or two shots; about 5 received placebo; per-sample allocation not given. Sampling took place 63 days after the first vaccine or placebo injection. Recruitment in Boston yielded a donor of adult age, 18-55 years. Study-wide findings and caveats: The study found higher spike-specific TCR breadth in vaccine than placebo recipients. Estimates derived from TCR breadth and depth analyses may have underestimated total T cell responses.

Material: peripheral blood, obtained in a trial of Ad26.COV2.S vaccine versus placebo. The receptor comes from a person aged 18-60 years who received the Ad26.COV2.S COVID-19 vaccine or a placebo.

In DNA form, the CDR3 reads TGTGCCAGCAGCTCCAAACAGGGATTGTACGAGCAGTACTTC. Amino acids: CASSSKQGLYEQYF. The chain carries TRBV7-2 and TRBJ2-7; D is possibly TRBD1 (6 bases). Trimming cost V 4 bases and J 4 bases, with 14 bases left between them. Per the germline V gene, CDR1 is SGHTA and CDR2 is FQGNSA. The CDR3 is 14 residues long.